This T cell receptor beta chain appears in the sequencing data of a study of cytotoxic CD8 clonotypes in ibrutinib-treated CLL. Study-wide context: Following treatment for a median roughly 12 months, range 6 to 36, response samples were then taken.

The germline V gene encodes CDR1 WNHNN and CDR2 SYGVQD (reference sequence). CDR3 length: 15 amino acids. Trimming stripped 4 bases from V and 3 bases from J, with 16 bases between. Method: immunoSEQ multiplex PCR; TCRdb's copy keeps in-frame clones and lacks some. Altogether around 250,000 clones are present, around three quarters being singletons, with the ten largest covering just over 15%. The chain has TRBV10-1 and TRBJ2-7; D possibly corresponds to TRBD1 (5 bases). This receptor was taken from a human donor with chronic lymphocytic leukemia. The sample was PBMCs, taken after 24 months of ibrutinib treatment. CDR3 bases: TGCGCCAGCAGTGCCCGTCCGGACATTGACTACGAGCAGTACTTC. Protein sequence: CASSARPDIDYEQYF.